This T cell receptor beta chain is drawn from a study of human CD4 T cells and Enterobacteriaceae. Survey-level sequencing, detecting one cell in 40,000, covered CFSE-low cultures. The table came from immunoSEQ multiplex PCR; TCRdb's copy has only in-frame clones and leaves some out. The table lists some 800 clones, around 42% of them singletons. V lost 1 base, J lost 4 bases, and 3 bases stayed unmatched. CDR1 is SGHAT, CDR2 FQNNGV, per germline. This CDR3 has 15 residues. Proliferating activated T cells were sorted by FACS as CFSE-low CD25+ ICOS+ after roughly 6-7 days. At a 2:1 ratio, CFSE-labeled memory CD4+ T cells were cultured with irradiated autologous monocytes pulsed with antigen. The memory gate held CD4+ cells that were not CD45RA+CCR7+CD95- naive cells, over 95% pure. Bacteria were added at roughly 2 per monocyte; M. tuberculosis lysate at 2.5 to 3.5 ug/ml.

The gene calls are TRBV11-2 and TRBJ2-1; TRBD2 matches 8 bases. The source is a human donor in good health. The sequenced sample consisted of bacteria-reactive CD4+ T cells grown in culture. Stated subset: CFSE-low proliferating memory CD4 T cells sorted after in vitro stimulation with a heat-inactivated bacterium or M. tuberculosis lysate. Here the CDR3 reads CASSLAGGLYNEQFF. In DNA form, the CDR3 reads TGTGCCAGCAGCTTAGCGGGAGGGTTATACAATGAGCAGTTCTTC.